This TCR beta chain was captured in a study of T cells in Graves' hyperthyroidism and ophthalmopathy. Findings of the study overall: Blood also held most thyroid clonotypes expanded beyond 0.001. Model output signaled ophthalmopathy a median around 5.9 months ahead of onset.

The investigators amplified TCR beta CDR3 regions from RNA transcripts. The HTBI primer set served for first-round RT-PCR of the TCR CDR3. TCRdb passed the multiplex PCR reads through MiXCR, listing each CDR3 protein once. There are approximately 690,000 distinct CDR3 sequences in the sample; about 14% occur only once, and under 15% lies in the top ten. This clonotype appeared many times. The antigen is not known. Germline V lookup: CDR1 SQVTM, CDR2 ANQGSEA. The ends were cut back, 5 bases at V and 2 bases at J, with 16 bases in the middle. The CDR3 has 15 amino acids. Diagnoses were established using clinical symptoms, serum thyroxine and TRAb, thyroid ultrasound and orbital computed tomography.

Input material: blood. The TCR comes from a woman in her fifties or sixties with Graves' ophthalmopathy. V gene TRBV29-1 combines with J gene TRBJ1-5; weak D call: TRBD1 (6 bases). CDR3 sequence reads: CSVTLGGRGNQPQHF. In nucleotides, the CDR3 is TGCAGCGTTACTCTCGGGGGCAGGGGCAATCAGCCCCAGCATTTT.